This entry features one T cell receptor (beta chain) sequence. The CDR3 totals 15 residues. Germline V CDR1 and CDR2: LGHDT, YNNKEL (reference sequence). V lost 0 bases and J lost 6; bases outside the gene matches: 7. One Seattle source followed patients from active infection through their disease course. Original handling: Amplification of reference gene primers provided the estimated nucleated cell counts. The method was immunoSEQ multiplex PCR; TCRdb's version includes in-frame clones alone and lacks a portion of them. D and trimming come from the DNA, and the V and J calls and clone size come from that table. The table records about 230,000 clones, about nine tenths of them present only once. This record comes from a study of blood T cell repertoires in COVID-19. Study in general: Acute-phase and convalescent COVID-19 samples originated in the United States, Italy and Spain. Sources were T cells, B-cell-depleted T cells, or PBMCs; the material itself was cDNA or gDNA.

The J gene is TRBJ2-7, the V gene TRBV3-1 (or the pseudogene TRBV3-2), with TRBD1 matching over 8 bases. The receptor was derived from a man between 50 and 59 years old with COVID-19, enrolled during active disease. Sequenced input: peripheral blood. The CDR3 coding sequence is TGTGCCAGCAGCCAAGATCTCCCAGGGGGCGCCGAGCAGTACTTC. Amino acid sequence: CASSQDLPGGAEQYF.